Listed below are T cell receptor beta chains from one sample, sequenced in a study of T cells in tumors after PD-1 blockade. Assay: immunoSEQ multiplex PCR; the TCRdb copy retains only in-frame clones and omits some. The sample consists of approximately 6,000 clones, around 83% of them appearing once. The specimen comprised PBMCs, sampled after anti-PD-1 therapy. All receptors come from a human donor with advanced basal cell or squamous cell carcinoma (not recorded which). The CDR3 runs from the conserved cysteine through the conserved F or W. A D gene is named only where the DNA matches it firmly. Size is omitted from some rows. Given values are once, few, many or a class for expanded clones.

CAISVASGGASEQYF	TGTGCCATCAGTGTTGCCAGCGGGGGGGCTAGCGAGCAGTACTTC	TRBJ2-7	TRBD2	NA	TRBV10-3
CASSSRTSRETQYF	TGTGCCAGCAGCTCTCGGACTAGTCGGGAGACCCAGTACTTC	TRBJ2-5	TRBD2	NA	TRBV7-2
CASGQVSGNTIYF	TGTGCCAGTGGACAAGTCTCTGGAAACACCATATATTTT	TRBJ1-3	NA	NA	TRBV27
CASSLWLIGDYTF	TGTGCCAGCAGTTTATGGCTAATCGGGGACTACACCTTC	TRBJ1-2	NA	once	TRBV28
CASSFLRGGTGPSEAFF	TGTGCCAGTAGCTTCCTGAGAGGGGGGACAGGACCTTCTGAAGCTTTCTTT	TRBJ1-1	TRBD1	few	TRBV19
CASSLVSAGGELFF	TGTGCCAGCAGCTTAGTCTCGGCGGGGGGGGAGCTGTTTTTT	TRBJ2-2	NA	NA	TRBV11-3
CASSPLGAGGFNTGELFF	TGTGCCAGCAGCCCTCTCGGGGCAGGGGGCTTCAACACCGGGGAGCTGTTTTTT	TRBJ2-2	TRBD1	NA	TRBV4-2
CASSIGGTSLGETQYF	TGTGCCAGTAGTATAGGGGGGACTAGCCTGGGGGAGACCCAGTACTTC	TRBJ2-5	TRBD2	once	TRBV19
CARSDGPMRGYTF	TGTGCCAGATCTGACGGACCTATGAGGGGCTACACCTTC	TRBJ1-2	NA	NA	TRBV6-6
CASSPGGPIGEQFF	TGTGCCAGCAGTCCGGGGGGGCCGATCGGTGAGCAGTTCTTC	TRBJ2-1	TRBD2	NA	TRBV6-5
CASSGRTVIMGYYEQYF	TGTGCCAGCAGTGGAAGGACGGTCATAATGGGGTACTACGAGCAGTACTTC	TRBJ2-7	NA	NA	TRBV2
CAWTRTGGAGEQFF	TGTGCCTGGACACGGACAGGGGGCGCGGGTGAGCAGTTCTTC	TRBJ2-1	TRBD1	NA	TRBV30
CASSGLGGGGETQYF	TGTGCCAGCAGTGGATTGGGGGGGGGCGGAGAGACCCAGTACTTC	TRBJ2-5	NA	NA	TRBV2
CATSDPGDYTDTQYF	TGTGCCACCAGTGATCCCGGGGACTACACAGATACGCAGTATTTT	TRBJ2-3	TRBD2	NA	TRBV24-1
CATSRDPDRARNEQFF	TGTGCCACCAGCAGAGATCCAGACCGTGCCCGCAATGAGCAGTTCTTC	TRBJ2-1	NA	NA	TRBV15
CASSITPGGMNTEAFF	TGTGCCAGTAGTATAACCCCAGGGGGCATGAACACTGAAGCTTTCTTT	TRBJ1-1	TRBD1	once	TRBV19
CAISARDRSSYEQYF	TGTGCCATCAGTGCCCGGGACAGGAGCTCCTACGAGCAGTACTTC	TRBJ2-7	TRBD1	NA	TRBV10-3
CASSGGTDSYNSPLHF	TGTGCCAGCAGTGGAGGGACTGACTCCTATAATTCACCCCTCCACTTT	TRBJ1-6	NA	NA	TRBV6-1
CASSQGAASTDTQYF	TGTGCCAGCAGCCAAGGGGCAGCAAGCACAGATACGCAGTATTTT	TRBJ2-3	NA	NA	TRBV3-1/TRBV3-2
CASSKSSILAGGTQGETQYF	TGTGCCAGCAGCAAAAGTTCGATACTAGCGGGGGGGACCCAGGGAGAGACCCAGTACTTC	TRBJ2-5	NA	hyperexpanded	TRBV21-1
CAWSLGQAYEQYF	TGTGCCTGGAGTCTAGGACAAGCCTACGAGCAGTACTTC	TRBJ2-7	NA	NA	TRBV30
CASSHSLTGTEAFF	TGTGCCAGCAGCCATAGCCTGACAGGGACTGAAGCTTTCTTT	TRBJ1-1	TRBD1	NA	TRBV6-5
CASSPGLAGGLETQYF	TGCGCCAGCAGCCCGGGACTAGCGGGGGGGCTAGAGACCCAGTACTTC	TRBJ2-5	TRBD2	NA	TRBV5-1
CSVEGENPHYGYTF	TGCAGCGTTGAGGGCGAGAACCCCCACTATGGCTACACCTTC	TRBJ1-2	NA	NA	TRBV29-1
CASKTGGYGYTF	TGTGCCAGCAAGACAGGGGGCTATGGCTACACCTTC	TRBJ1-2	TRBD1	NA	TRBV28
CASSPNAAAGAFF	TGTGCCAGCAGCCCCAACGCAGCGGCGGGGGCTTTCTTT	TRBJ1-1	NA	NA	TRBV14
CASSVGPSLGLHEQYF	TGTGCCAGCAGCGTCGGCCCGTCCCTAGGCCTCCACGAGCAGTACTTC	TRBJ2-7	NA	NA	TRBV9
CSVVRGGLDEAFF	TGCAGCGTTGTACGGGGGGGGCTCGATGAAGCTTTCTTT	TRBJ1-1	NA	few	TRBV29-1
CASGVSYEQYF	TGTGCCAGCGGCGTTTCCTACGAGCAGTACTTC	TRBJ2-7	NA	NA	TRBV27
CASSLGGQSSYEQYF	TGTGCCAGCAGCTTGGGGGGACAGTCCTCCTACGAGCAGTACTTC	TRBJ2-7	TRBD1	NA	TRBV5-4
CASSLAGTDTQYF	TGTGCCAGCAGCTTGGCCGGGACAGATACGCAGTATTTT	TRBJ2-3	NA	NA	TRBV5-4
CASRNWGPGGYTF	TGTGCCAGCAGGAACTGGGGGCCTGGTGGCTACACCTTC	TRBJ1-2	NA	NA	TRBV12-3/TRBV12-4
CASSFGTGSNQPQHF	TGTGCCAGCAGCTTCGGGACAGGGAGCAATCAGCCCCAGCATTTT	TRBJ1-5	TRBD1	NA	TRBV9
CASSYYVSRVAYFNQPQHF	TGTGCCAGCAGTTACTACGTTTCCCGGGTCGCCTATTTCAATCAGCCCCAGCATTTT	TRBJ1-5	NA	NA	TRBV6-2/TRBV6-3
CASRKTGTGIYEQYF	TGTGCCAGCAGAAAAACCGGGACAGGGATCTACGAGCAGTACTTC	TRBJ2-7	TRBD1	NA	TRBV27
CSVGGGGRVYNEQFF	TGCAGCGTAGGCGGGGGGGGGCGCGTTTACAATGAGCAGTTCTTC	TRBJ2-1	TRBD2	NA	TRBV29-1
CAWARSGDLGGTFF	TGTGCCTGGGCGAGGTCAGGGGACCTAGGGGGAACTTTCTTT	TRBJ1-1	NA	NA	TRBV30
CASSLLGDRSYEQYF	TGTGCCAGCAGTTTATTAGGAGACAGGTCGTACGAGCAGTACTTC	TRBJ2-7	NA	NA	TRBV28
CAAGLLNSPLHF	TGTGCCGCAGGGCTACTGAATTCACCCCTCCACTTT	TRBJ1-6	NA	NA	TRBV6-5
CASSTGGSGRYNEQFF	TGTGCCAGCAGCACTGGGGGTAGCGGTCGATACAATGAGCAGTTCTTC	TRBJ2-1	NA	NA	TRBV11-3
CASSITGTSAVETQYF	TGTGCCAGCAGTATAACCGGGACATCGGCGGTCGAGACCCAGTACTTC	TRBJ2-5	NA	NA	TRBV27
CASSRTQGQLFATNEKLFF	TGTGCCAGCAGTCGAACACAGGGACAGCTATTTGCAACTAATGAAAAACTGTTTTTT	TRBJ1-4	TRBD1	NA	TRBV7-8
CASSLSSGGFGNEQFF	TGTGCCAGCAGCTTATCCAGCGGGGGGTTTGGGAATGAGCAGTTCTTC	TRBJ2-1	TRBD2	once	TRBV7-6
CASSKEGGADTEAFF	TGTGCCAGCAGTAAGGAGGGGGGTGCGGATACTGAAGCTTTCTTT	TRBJ1-1	NA	NA	TRBV6-5
CSASGQLNYGYTF	TGCAGTGCTAGTGGGCAGCTTAACTATGGCTACACCTTC	TRBJ1-2	NA	NA	TRBV20-1
CARSWGRGGFNEQYF	TGCGCCCGCAGCTGGGGGCGGGGGGGCTTCAACGAGCAGTACTTC	TRBJ2-7	TRBD2	once	TRBV5-1
CASSYGGSGANVLTF	TGTGCCAGCAGTTATGGGGGCTCTGGGGCCAACGTCCTGACTTTC	TRBJ2-6	NA	once	TRBV6-5
CATSPTGGLVNEQFF	TGTGCCACCAGTCCTACAGGGGGCCTTGTCAATGAGCAGTTCTTC	TRBJ2-1	TRBD1	NA	TRBV15
CASSYRAQETQYF	TGTGCCAGCAGTTATCGGGCCCAAGAGACCCAGTACTTC	TRBJ2-5	NA	few	TRBV6-2/TRBV6-3
CASSQRTGGLQPQHF	TGCGCCAGCAGTCAAAGGACAGGGGGACTTCAGCCCCAGCATTTT	TRBJ1-5	TRBD1	NA	TRBV23-1
CSGADSYEQYF	TGCAGCGGAGCGGACTCCTACGAGCAGTACTTC	TRBJ2-7	NA	NA	TRBV29-1
CASSLVGGTQETQYF	TGTGCCAGCAGCTTAGTGGGCGGAACCCAAGAGACCCAGTACTTC	TRBJ2-5	NA	once	TRBV7-2
CASSGGAKRAPETQYF	TGTGCCAGCAGTGGAGGGGCCAAGCGGGCTCCAGAGACCCAGTACTTC	TRBJ2-5	NA	NA	TRBV6-6
CAWWGTGELFF	TGTGCCTGGTGGGGGACCGGGGAGCTGTTTTTT	TRBJ2-2	NA	few	TRBV7-9